This TCR beta chain emerged from a study of blood T cell repertoires in COVID-19. This clone appeared a few times. In the authors' methods: Amplification of reference gene primers was used by the study to estimate nucleated cell counts. The repertoire was sequenced with immunoSEQ multiplex PCR; TCRdb's copy has only in-frame clones and lacks some. D and trimming were read from the DNA, whereas the V and J calls and clone size are those reported in that table. This table has a few hundred thousand clones, 90% appearing once. Germline assignment: CDR1 SGHRS and CDR2 YFSETQ. The germline V and J ends were trimmed by 0 bases and 7 bases, with 14 bases remaining between them. The CDR3 has 15 residues.

This sequence originates from a man aged 18 to 35 who had recovered from COVID-19. V usage is TRBV5-1 and J usage is TRBJ1-5; possible D gene TRBD1, 5 bases. The sample comprised PBMCs or T cells enriched from blood (not recorded which). Here the CDR3 DNA reads TGCGCCAGCAGCTTGGGGCCAGGGATCGGGCAGCCCCAGCATTTT. It encodes CASSLGPGIGQPQHF. The whole variable domain, remainder taken from reference TRBV5-1 and TRBJ1-5, is KAGVTQTPRYLIKTRGQQVTLSCSPISGHRSVSWYQQTPGQGLQFLFEYFSETQRNKGNFPGRFSGRQFSNSRSEMNVSTLELGDSALYLCASSLGPGIGQPQHFGDGTRLSIL.